The 13 T cell receptor beta chains presented below share a single source sample, sequenced in a study of T cell repertoires in cytomegalovirus infection. One entry per CDR3 protein results from TCRdb running MiXCR on the reads. The sample has 250,000 to 300,000 distinct CDR3 sequences, roughly 25% seen once; the top ten hold about 15%. Input material: PBMCs. The receptors originated from a human donor in good health (CMV status not recorded). Some clones in this sample may be carry-over from other donors' samples.

The chain recombines TRBV5-4 with TRBJ2-1; 7 bases line up with TRBD1. In germline, CDR1 is SGHNT, CDR2 YYREEE (reference sequence). The V segment lost 5 bases and the J segment 8 bases; nucleotides outside the gene matches: 13. This CDR3 has 15 amino acids. The CDR3 DNA sequence: TGTGCCAGCAGTCCCAGACAGGGACCGTCGGATGAGCAGTTCTTC. Amino acids: CASSPRQGPSDEQFF.

This clonotype was picked up many times. The chain links TRBV7-3 to TRBJ2-1, with TRBD1 as a possible D gene (6 bases). The germline CDR1 and CDR2 sequences are SGHTA and FQGTGA. The V and J ends lost 1 base and 6 bases respectively, with 10 bases between them. The CDR3 is made up of 14 amino acids. CDR3 sequence (DNA): TGTGCCAGCAGCTTAAGCCGGGACACCAATGAGCAGTTCTTC. Amino acids: CASSLSRDTNEQFF.

The chain employs TRBV3-1 and TRBJ2-1, with a possible D match to TRBD2 (5 bases). The germline gives CDR1 LGHDT, CDR2 YNNKEL (reference sequence). V lost 3 bases and J 4 bases, leaving 16 bases between the germline ends. The CDR3 length is 16 residues. CDR3 sequence: CASSHSRTDSYNEQFF. For the CDR3, the DNA is TGTGCCAGCAGCCATTCACGGACTGACTCTTACAATGAGCAGTTCTTC.

The chain is built from TRBV5-1 and TRBJ2-3, with D uncertain. With 4 bases removed from V and 9 bases from J, the gap between germline ends came to 15 bases. This CDR3 spans 13 amino acids. The germline gives CDR1 SGHRS, CDR2 YFSETQ. DNA of the CDR3: TGCGCCAGCAGCAATAGGGCTATCGACACGCAGTATTTT. This codes for CASSNRAIDTQYF.

CDR3 nucleotides: TGTGCCAGCAAAACTAGCGGGGCATTATACGAGCAGTACTTC. Protein product: CASKTSGALYEQYF. The chain uses TRBV28 and TRBJ2-7, with 10 bases that match TRBD2. Germline-derived CDR1 and CDR2 are MDHEN and SYDVKM. CDR3 length equals 14 residues. The junction had 7 bases not matched to a gene; V was cut back by 7 bases and J by 4 bases.

This clonotype was detected a few times. The chain uses TRBV6-2 or TRBV6-3 and TRBJ1-1, with D perhaps matching TRBD1 (5 bases). With 5 bases removed from V and 2 bases from J, the gap between germline ends came to 12 bases. CDR1 MNHEY and CDR2 SVGEGT come from the germline V gene. The CDR3 has 14 residues. The CDR3 coding sequence is TGTGCCAGCAGTCGACCGGGACTCAACACTGAAGCTTTCTTT. Amino acid sequence: CASSRPGLNTEAFF.

This clonotype was seen ten or more times. V is TRBV19 and J is TRBJ2-1; 13 bases fit TRBD2. J lost 3 bases, V lost 9 bases, and 2 bases had no gene match. The CDR3 runs 14 residues. Germline V CDR1 and CDR2: LNHDA, SQIVND (reference sequence). This CDR3 reads CASRTSGSYNEQFF. CDR3 sequence (DNA): TGTGCCAGCCGGACTAGCGGGAGCTACAATGAGCAGTTCTTC.

The gene calls are TRBV7-8 and TRBJ1-5; D is possibly TRBD1 (5 bases). CDR1 and CDR2 (germline): SGHVS, FQNEAQ. CDR3 size: 16 residues. V shed 4 bases and J shed 7 bases, with 20 bases lying between them. DNA of the CDR3: TGTGCCAGCAGCTCCGTGCGAATTCTGGGACGACAGCCCCAGCATTTT. Its translation is CASSSVRILGRQPQHF.

This clonotype was counted only a few times. The V gene is TRBV7-9, the J gene TRBJ2-2; possibly TRBD2 for D (6 bases). The CDR3 sequence is 19 residues long. Between the trimmed V and J ends, which lost 5 bases and 4 bases, there was a span of 26 bases. CDR1 and CDR2 from the germline V gene are SEHNR and FQNEAQ (reference sequence). CDR3 region: CASSPLPGRYRSATGELFF. CDR3 DNA sequence: TGTGCCAGCAGCCCCCTTCCTGGGAGGTATCGGAGCGCCACCGGGGAGCTGTTTTTT.

This clonotype has a handful of counts. The V gene is TRBV7-8, the J gene TRBJ2-1; D perhaps matches TRBD2 (6 bases). Germline CDR1 reads SGHVS; CDR2 reads FQNEAQ. CDR3 length: 13 amino acids. Deletions cut 7 bases from V and 7 bases from J, with 14 bases between. The CDR3 region is CASTRGLRNEQFF. The CDR3 DNA follows: TGTGCCAGCACGCGTGGACTAAGAAATGAGCAGTTCTTC. Looking up the rest from reference TRBV7-8 and TRBJ2-1 gives the full variable domain: GAGVSQSPRYKVAKRGQDVALRCDPISGHVSLFWYQQALGQGPEFLTYFQNEAQLDKSGLPSDRFFAERPEGSVSTLKIQRTQQEDSAVYLCASTRGLRNEQFFGPGTRLTVL.

This clonotype was seen repeatedly, ten times or more. The chain carries TRBV5-1 and TRBJ2-3; perhaps TRBD1 as D (6 bases). There are 15 residues in the CDR3. Per germline, CDR1 SGHRS and CDR2 YFSETQ. V dropped 4 bases and J dropped 2 bases, with 14 bases sitting between them. The CDR3 loop reads CASSLGWDTTDTQYF. For the CDR3, the DNA is TGCGCCAGCAGCCTCGGCTGGGACACCACAGATACGCAGTATTTT.

V is TRBV2 and J is TRBJ2-5; possible D gene TRBD2, 7 bases. Trimming shortened V by 6 bases and J by 7 bases, and 12 bases separated the two germline ends. Germline lookup yields CDR1 SNHLY and CDR2 FYNNEI. The CDR3 consists of 12 residues. CDR3 amino acids: CASRPGEGTQYF. The CDR3 DNA is TGTGCCAGCAGGCCAGGGGAGGGGACCCAGTACTTC. Filled out from reference TRBV2 and TRBJ2-5, the complete variable domain reads EPEVTQTPSHQVTQMGQEVILRCVPISNHLYFYWYRQILGQKVEFLVSFYNNEISEKSEIFDDQFSVERPDGSNFTLKIRSTKLEDSAMYFCASRPGEGTQYFGPGTRLLVL.

The rearrangement uses TRBV14 and TRBJ2-1, with 7 bases identical to TRBD2. Germline V gives CDR1 SGHDN, CDR2 FVKESK. The CDR3 covers 17 residues. After removal of 3 bases from V and 0 bases from J, the junction contained 8 bases not matched to a gene. The CDR3 DNA sequence: TGTGCCAGCAGCCAGAGGAACCTAGCGGTCTCCTACAATGAGCAGTTCTTC. This encodes CASSQRNLAVSYNEQFF. Full variable domain (rest looked up from reference TRBV14 and TRBJ2-1): EAGVTQFPSHSVIEKGQTVTLRCDPISGHDNLYWYRRVMGKEIKFLLHFVKESKQDESGMPNNRFLAERTGGTYSTLKVQPAELEDSGVYFCASSQRNLAVSYNEQFFGPGTRLTVL.